This T cell receptor beta chain was recorded in a study of CD8 T cells in Susac syndrome. Sequencing targeted TCR beta in blood CD8+ and CD4+ T cells. The controls were healthy donors who were matched for age and sex. This clonotype was found a few times. Its antigen is still unknown. Study-wide results and limits: Only a relatively small number of individuals were included in the TCR sequencing and HLA analysis.

Random hexamers primed reverse transcription of about 0.45 to 1 ug RNA. Each CDR3 protein is one row after TCRdb ran MiXCR on the immunoSEQ multiplex PCR reads. Among some 150,000 distinct CDR3 sequences listed, roughly 95% were seen once. V was shortened by 1 base and J by 5 bases, with 8 bases between the two germline ends. The CDR3 extends over 13 amino acids. Germline CDR1 and CDR2: SGHTA and FQGNSA. Sequencing used CD4+ T cells from PBMCs. The rearrangement joins TRBV7-2 to TRBJ2-5, with D unclear. The origin of this receptor is a human donor in good health. CDR3 region: CASSLEAGETQYF. The DNA of the CDR3 is TGTGCCAGCAGCTTAGAAGCTGGGGAGACCCAGTACTTC.